The source of this T cell receptor beta chain is a study of technical replicates of blood from a handful of donors. This clone was recorded only once. CDR3 size: 16 residues. The V gene's germline CDR1 is SGHDT and CDR2 YYEEEE. V lost 4 bases and J lost 5, with 20 bases in between. TCRdb's table, derived via immunoSEQ multiplex PCR, lists solely in-frame clones and lacks some. The repertoire includes around 76,000 clones, 98% of them detected once, and 0.2% to 0.25% sits in the top ten. This chain uses TRBV5-6 with TRBJ2-3, with D perhaps TRBD2 (7 bases). Sequencing was done on a sample of T cells isolated from PBMCs. The sequence came from a human donor in good health. CDR3 loop: CASSQDPGGAIDTQYF. The CDR3 nucleotides read TGTGCCAGCAGCCAAGACCCGGGGGGCGCGATAGATACGCAGTATTTT.